A selection of T cell receptor beta chains follows, all from one sample in a study of regulatory T cells in long-lasting Graves disease. TCRdb analysed the multiplex PCR reads with MiXCR anew, one entry per CDR3 protein. The sample has 700,000 or so distinct CDR3 sequences; around 30% are singletons. Material: peripheral blood mononuclear cells (PBMCs), obtained when the disease was refractory, from a patient treated with antithyroid drugs. The receptors shown here come from a female donor with Graves disease. Each CDR3 is given with its conserved first and last residue. D genes are given only for firm matches. Clone size appears in some rows only: once, few, many, or a class for an expanded clone.

CDR3aa | CDR3nt | v_gene | len | d_gene | j_gene | abundance
CASSLSPWREETQYF | TGTGCCAGCAGCTTGTCACCTTGGAGGGAAGAGACCCAGTACTTC | TRBV5-4 | 15 | . | TRBJ2-5 | .
CASRSPGLPAQAFF | TGTGCCAGCAGATCCCCGGGACTTCCAGCTCAAGCTTTCTTT | TRBV6-1 | 14 | . | TRBJ1-1 | .
CASSLEPARTGNHEAFF | TGTGCCAGCAGTTTGGAACCCGCACGGACAGGGAATCATGAAGCTTTCTTT | TRBV12-3/TRBV12-4 | 17 | TRBD1 | TRBJ1-1 | few
CASTLVAGSGETQYF | TGTGCCAGCACTCTGGTAGCGGGGTCCGGAGAGACCCAGTACTTC | TRBV28 | 15 | TRBD2 | TRBJ2-5 | .
CASSPGQGGYNSPLHF | TGCGCCAGCAGCCCGGGACAGGGGGGCTATAATTCACCCCTCCACTTT | TRBV4-1 | 16 | TRBD1 | TRBJ1-6 | .
CASSLDGWTEETQYF | TGTGCCAGCAGCTTGGATGGCTGGACAGAAGAGACCCAGTACTTC | TRBV5-5 | 15 | . | TRBJ2-5 | .
CASSEGMASLETQYF | TGTGCCAGCAGTGAAGGGATGGCTAGCTTGGAGACCCAGTACTTC | TRBV2 | 15 | . | TRBJ2-5 | many
CASSLLAGGLETQYF | TGTGCCAGCAGCCTACTAGCGGGAGGGTTGGAGACCCAGTACTTC | TRBV12-3/TRBV12-4 | 15 | TRBD2 | TRBJ2-5 | many
CSARDNNRLNTEAFF | TGCAGTGCTAGAGATAATAACAGACTGAACACTGAAGCTTTCTTT | TRBV20-1 | 15 | . | TRBJ1-1 | .
CSTLQTANEAFF | TGCAGCACTCTCCAAACCGCGAACGAAGCTTTCTTT | TRBV29-1 | 12 | . | TRBJ1-1 | .
CSVKVAGDTEAFF | TGCAGCGTTAAGGTGGCAGGGGACACTGAAGCTTTCTTT | TRBV29-1 | 13 | . | TRBJ1-1 | .
CASRDRGTQYF | TGTGCCAGCAGAGACAGAGGTACGCAGTACTTC | TRBV12-3/TRBV12-4 | 11 | . | TRBJ2-4 | few
CASSHRDRPYEQYF | TGTGCCAGCTCTCACCGGGACAGACCCTACGAGCAGTACTTC | TRBV18 | 14 | TRBD1 | TRBJ2-7 | .
CASSVRDWSYEQYF | TGTGCCAGCAGTGTCAGAGACTGGTCCTACGAGCAGTACTTC | TRBV25-1 | 14 | . | TRBJ2-7 | .
CASSRTGAGYTF | TGTGCCAGCAGTAGGACAGGGGCTGGCTACACCTTC | TRBV6-1 | 12 | TRBD1 | TRBJ1-2 | .
CSARSFADTQYF | TGCAGTGCTAGAAGTTTTGCAGATACGCAGTATTTT | TRBV20-1 | 12 | . | TRBJ2-3 | few
CASRRGTGNQPQHF | TGTGCCAGCAGGCGGGGGACCGGCAATCAGCCCCAGCATTTT | TRBV12-3/TRBV12-4 | 14 | . | TRBJ1-5 | many
CASSEESINEKLFF | TGTGCCAGCAGTGAAGAGAGTATTAATGAAAAACTGTTTTTT | TRBV6-2/TRBV6-3 | 14 | . | TRBJ1-4 | few
CASSLLSGQREAFF | TGTGCCAGCAGTTTATTATCAGGGCAGCGGGAAGCTTTCTTT | TRBV28 | 14 | . | TRBJ1-1 | many
CASSATGTATNEKLFF | TGTGCCAGCAGCGCCACCGGGACAGCAACTAATGAAAAACTGTTTTTT | TRBV5-8 | 16 | TRBD1 | TRBJ1-4 | few
CASSPAGTGAEKLFF | TGTGCCAGCAGCCCAGCCGGGACAGGGGCTGAAAAACTGTTTTTT | TRBV3-1 | 15 | TRBD1 | TRBJ1-4 | .
CASSWERQDGYTF | TGTGCCAGCAGCTGGGAAAGACAGGATGGCTACACCTTC | TRBV7-9 | 13 | . | TRBJ1-2 | few
CAWSGQNTGELFF | TGTGCCTGGAGTGGACAGAACACCGGGGAGCTGTTTTTT | TRBV30 | 13 | . | TRBJ2-2 | few
CASSLIGWGEQPQHF | TGTGCCAGCAGTTTAATAGGTTGGGGGGAGCAGCCCCAGCATTTT | TRBV12-3/TRBV12-4 | 15 | . | TRBJ1-5 | .
CASSQAVIRGRTANPEKLFF | TGTGCCAGCAGCCAAGCTGTTATCAGGGGGCGAACAGCCAACCCTGAAAAACTGTTTTTT | TRBV4-2 | 20 | TRBD1 | TRBJ1-4 | few
CASSLAGALNTEAFF | TGTGCCAGCAGTTTAGCCGGGGCATTGAACACTGAAGCTTTCTTT | TRBV12-3/TRBV12-4 | 15 | . | TRBJ1-1 | many
CASRSGRAREQYF | TGTGCCAGCAGAAGCGGGAGGGCCCGCGAGCAGTACTTC | TRBV6-1 | 13 | TRBD2 | TRBJ2-7 | .
CASSSIGTPGNIQYF | TGTGCCAGCAGCTCTATCGGGACCCCCGGGAACATTCAGTACTTC | TRBV7-3 | 15 | . | TRBJ2-4 | few
CSARGGATNQPQHF | TGCAGTGCTAGAGGGGGGGCAACCAATCAGCCCCAGCATTTT | TRBV20-1 | 14 | . | TRBJ1-5 | .
CASSYDRGSNQPQHF | TGTGCCAGCAGTTACGACAGGGGTAGCAATCAGCCCCAGCATTTT | TRBV7-2 | 15 | TRBD1 | TRBJ1-5 | .
CASSKMNRGRNEKLFF | TGTGCCAGCAGTAAGATGAATCGGGGTCGGAATGAAAAACTGTTTTTT | TRBV13 | 16 | . | TRBJ1-4 | .
CATSRGPDTYEQYF | TGTGCCACCAGCAGAGGTCCGGATACCTACGAGCAGTACTTC | TRBV15 | 14 | . | TRBJ2-7 | .
CASSSQLQGQETQYF | TGTGCCAGCAGTTCCCAGCTACAGGGCCAAGAGACCCAGTACTTC | TRBV6-5 | 15 | . | TRBJ2-5 | many
CASSPVGRSMNTEAFF | TGTGCCAGCAGCCCAGTCGGCAGGAGCATGAACACTGAAGCTTTCTTT | TRBV28 | 16 | . | TRBJ1-1 | .
CASGQGGSTEAFF | TGTGCCTCCGGACAGGGTGGAAGCACTGAAGCTTTCTTT | TRBV10-3 | 13 | TRBD1 | TRBJ1-1 | few
CASSSREGYEQYF | TGTGCCAGCAGCTCCCGGGAGGGCTACGAGCAGTACTTC | TRBV13 | 13 | TRBD2 | TRBJ2-7 | many